This T cell receptor beta chain was identified during a study of blood T cell repertoires in COVID-19. Germline CDR1 reads SGHNT; CDR2 reads YENEEA. V lost 3 bases, J lost 5 bases, and 4 bases stayed unmatched. The CDR3 is 14 residues long. Data came from immunoSEQ multiplex PCR; TCRdb stores just in-frame clones and leaves some out. This table holds some 14,000 clones, over 70% found once. The TCR sequence derives from a human donor in a cohort sampled during active COVID-19. Sequenced input: peripheral blood. V is TRBV11-3 and J is TRBJ2-1; 7 nucleotides match TRBD2. CDR3 sequence (DNA): TGTGCCAGCAGCTTGGCTAGCGGAGACAATGAGCAGTTCTTC. Residues: CASSLASGDNEQFF. The variable domain in full, completed from reference TRBV11-3 and TRBJ2-1, reads EAGVVQSPRYKIIEKKQPVAFWCNPISGHNTLYWYLQNLGQGPELLIRYENEEAVDDSQLPKDRFSAERLKGVDSTLKIQPAELGDSAVYLCASSLASGDNEQFFGPGTRLTVL.